These 22 T cell receptor beta chains came from one sample sequenced in a study of blood T cell repertoires in COVID-19. Sequencing was performed with immunoSEQ multiplex PCR; in TCRdb, only in-frame clones are kept and a portion is missing. The sample has 40,000 to 50,000 clones, around 87% seen once. The specimen sequenced was peripheral blood. These TCRs come from a woman older than 75 with COVID-19, enrolled during active disease.

The V and J genes are TRBV5-1 and TRBJ1-1, with 8 positions matching TRBD1. V dropped 4 bases and J dropped 3; count of bases not matched to a gene: 8. The CDR3 loop spans 15 amino acids. CDR1 is SGHRS and CDR2 is YFSETQ in the germline V gene. The CDR3 loop reads CASSAQGARHTEAFF. The DNA of the CDR3 is TGCGCCAGCAGCGCGCAGGGGGCGCGACACACTGAAGCTTTCTTT.

The V call is TRBV7-2, the J call TRBJ2-7; D might be TRBD1 (5 bases). The CDR3 has 15 amino acids. With 1 base removed from V and 4 bases from J, the gap between germline ends came to 14 bases. Germline lookup yields CDR1 SGHTA and CDR2 FQGNSA. The CDR3 here is CASSLDDRETYEQYF. DNA of the CDR3: TGTGCCAGCAGCTTAGACGACAGAGAAACTTACGAGCAGTACTTC.

This chain connects TRBV11-3 to TRBJ2-6, with 7 positions matching TRBD2. Germline V gene lookup returns CDR1 SGHNT and CDR2 YENEEA. The CDR3 runs 16 residues. V lost 3 bases and J lost 3; bases outside the gene matches: 5. The CDR3 bases are TGTGCCAGCAGCTTTGCTGGGGAGGGTGGGGCCAACGTCCTGACTTTC. The encoded protein is CASSFAGEGGANVLTF.

The chain carries TRBV6-6 and TRBJ1-1; 7 nucleotides agree with TRBD1. This CDR3 has 13 amino acids. With V trimmed by 6 bases and J by 6 bases, 7 bases remained unmatched. Germline V lookup: CDR1 MNHNY, CDR2 SVGAGI (reference sequence). CDR3 residues: CASRPTGFPEAFF. The CDR3, as DNA: TGTGCCAGCAGACCGACAGGGTTCCCTGAAGCTTTCTTT.

V usage is TRBV6-6 and J usage is TRBJ2-1, with no clear D. Germline CDR1 and CDR2: MNHNY and SVGAGI (reference sequence). CDR3 size: 15 residues. Trimming removed 8 bases from V and 0 bases from J, with 14 bases in between. CDR3 amino acids: CASVKIRSSYNEQFF. The CDR3 region has the DNA TGTGCCAGCGTAAAGATCCGGAGCTCCTACAATGAGCAGTTCTTC.

The rearrangement links TRBV9 to TRBJ1-2, with D hard to call. This CDR3 has 14 amino acids. Germline V gene lookup returns CDR1 SGDLS and CDR2 YYNGEE. Deletions cut 4 bases from V and 8 bases from J, with 18 bases between. The CDR3 DNA is TGTGCCAGCAGCCCCCGGGAGGGCTCTTGGGGCTACACCTTC. This codes for CASSPREGSWGYTF.

The V call is TRBV30, the J call TRBJ2-4; the D is unclear. Germline lookup yields CDR1 GTSNPN and CDR2 SVGIG (reference sequence). CDR3 length: 12 residues. Trimming took 7 bases from V and 0 from J, leaving 7 bases between them. This CDR3 is CASNLAKNIQYF. In DNA, the CDR3 is TGTGCCTCTAATTTAGCCAAAAACATTCAGTACTTC.

V usage is TRBV15 and J usage is TRBJ1-1; D remains unclear. V was cut by 0 bases and J by 1 base, with 9 bases left in between. This CDR3 is built from 15 residues. CDR1 LNHNV and CDR2 YYDKDF come from the germline V gene (reference sequence). The CDR3 reads CATSRELAANTEAFF. The CDR3 DNA is TGTGCCACCAGCAGAGAATTGGCCGCGAACACTGAAGCTTTCTTT.

The chain carries TRBV2 and TRBJ2-2; 7 nucleotides align to TRBD1. The CDR3 extends over 15 amino acids. Germline CDR1 and CDR2: SNHLY and FYNNEI. V lost 3 bases to trimming and J lost 5 bases; unmatched junction nucleotides: 6. CDR3 in amino acids: CASSDDRVRTGELFF. DNA of the CDR3: TGTGCCAGCAGTGATGACAGGGTGCGAACCGGGGAGCTGTTTTTT.

The chain links TRBV12-3 or TRBV12-4 to TRBJ1-1; weak D call: TRBD1 (5 bases). Trimming removed 4 bases from V and 6 bases from J, with 12 bases in between. The CDR3 extends over 13 amino acids. The CDR3 loop reads CASSSGLISEAFF. The CDR3 DNA is TGTGCCAGCAGTTCGGGACTGATCTCTGAAGCTTTCTTT.

The rearrangement uses TRBV7-3 and TRBJ2-2; possible D gene TRBD2, 7 bases. This CDR3 comprises 17 residues. The V gene lost 5 bases and the J gene lost 2 bases, with 18 bases spanning the gap. Germline CDR1 SGHTA, CDR2 FQGTGA. CDR3 sequence (DNA): TGTGCCAGCAGCACCCGGGGAGGGGGGCTAAACACCGGGGAGCTGTTTTTT. It specifies CASSTRGGGLNTGELFF.

CDR3 sequence reads: CASRSQGSYNEQFF. The DNA of the CDR3 is TGTGCCAGCAGGTCCCAGGGCTCCTACAATGAGCAGTTCTTC. The V gene is TRBV6-5, the J gene TRBJ2-1; perhaps TRBD1 as D (5 bases). The V gene lost 6 bases and the J gene lost 0 bases, with 9 bases spanning the gap. Germline CDR1 reads MNHEY; CDR2 reads SVGAGI. This CDR3 is 14 amino acids long.

The chain is built from TRBV5-1 and TRBJ1-1; 7 nucleotides match TRBD1. CDR3 length equals 13 residues. The germline V gene encodes CDR1 SGHRS and CDR2 YFSETQ. V dropped 3 bases and J dropped 4; count of bases not matched to a gene: 3. The CDR3 region is CASSSTGPTEAFF. CDR3 nucleotide sequence: TGCGCCAGCAGCTCGACAGGGCCCACTGAAGCTTTCTTT.

The rearrangement uses TRBV12-3 or TRBV12-4 and TRBJ2-7; TRBD1 might be the D (6 bases). V was clipped by 6 bases and J by 2 bases, with 11 bases between them. The CDR3 is 13 amino acids. The CDR3 here is CASRPGVTYEQYF. The DNA for the CDR3 is TGTGCCAGCAGGCCAGGGGTAACCTACGAGCAGTACTTC.

CDR3 sequence: CASRKQILEGTQYF. The CDR3 bases are TGTGCCAGCAGGAAACAGATTCTTGAGGGGACCCAGTACTTC. V and J are TRBV7-9 and TRBJ2-5; tentatively, D is TRBD2 (5 bases). V lost 6 bases to trimming and J lost 7 bases, with 18 bases between them. The CDR3 loop spans 14 amino acids. The germline V gene encodes CDR1 SEHNR and CDR2 FQNEAQ (reference sequence).

The CDR3 sequence is CASSLGYRSDTEAFF. In DNA, the CDR3 is TGTGCCAGCAGCTTAGGATACAGGTCGGACACTGAAGCTTTCTTT. The chain combines TRBV11-2 with TRBJ1-1, with D possibly TRBD1 on 5 matching bases. With 1 base removed from V and 3 bases from J, the gap between germline ends came to 12 bases. From germline, CDR1 is SGHAT and CDR2 FQNNGV. The CDR3 contains 15 residues. The full variable domain, its missing parts supplied by reference TRBV11-2 and TRBJ1-1, is EAGVAQSPRYKIIEKRQSVAFWCNPISGHATLYWYQQILGQGPKLLIQFQNNGVVDDSQLPKDRFSAERLKGVDSTLKIQPAKLEDSAVYLCASSLGYRSDTEAFFGQGTRLTVV.

V is TRBV9 and J is TRBJ2-3, with TRBD2 matching over 8 bases. The CDR3 consists of 15 residues. V was clipped by 4 bases and J by 6 bases; unmatched bases: 10. Germline V lookup: CDR1 SGDLS, CDR2 YYNGEE. CDR3 region: CASSPPRGGVDTQYF. CDR3 bases: TGTGCCAGCAGCCCTCCCCGGGGGGGGGTGGATACGCAGTATTTT.

The gene calls are TRBV18 and TRBJ2-2; D might be TRBD1 (5 bases). The CDR3 totals 16 residues. Germline-derived CDR1 and CDR2 are KGHSH and LQKENI. V lost 0 bases to trimming and J lost 2 bases, with 10 bases between them. For the CDR3, the DNA is TGTGCCAGCTCACCACCCAGCAGGGCCAACACCGGGGAGCTGTTTTTT. It is translated as CASSPPSRANTGELFF.

As regards this clone: Additional DNA sequences in this sample encode the identical CDR3. V gene TRBV5-4 combines with J gene TRBJ2-7; 9 nucleotides align to TRBD2. Trimming cost V 7 bases and J 2 bases; bases outside gene matches: 7. The germline V gene has CDR1 SGHNT and CDR2 YYREEE (reference sequence). This CDR3 is 14 amino acids long. CDR3 sequence reads: CASSGGGGAYEQYF. CDR3 sequence (DNA): TGTGCCAGCTCTGGGGGCGGGGGGGCCTACGAGCAGTACTTC. The entire variable domain, with the rest obtained from reference TRBV5-4 and TRBJ2-7, is as follows: ETGVTQSPTHLIKTRGQQVTLRCSSQSGHNTVSWYQQALGQGPQFIFQYYREEENGRGNFPPRFSGLQFPNYSSELNVNALELDDSALYLCASSGGGGAYEQYFGPGTRLTVT.

This sequence joins TRBV18 and TRBJ2-1; 9 nucleotides agree with TRBD1. Germline V gene lookup returns CDR1 KGHSH and CDR2 LQKENI. V gave up 3 bases and J gave up 9 bases; unmatched junction bases: 9. The length of the CDR3 is 15 residues. As DNA, the CDR3 is TGTGCCAGCTCACCCTCAGTACAGGGGGCGTCTGAGCAGTTCTTC. Its protein is CASSPSVQGASEQFF.

The gene calls are TRBV7-9 and TRBJ2-7; 9 bases fit TRBD1. Germline loops: CDR1 SEHNR, CDR2 FQNEAQ (reference sequence). V trimming: 4 bases; J trimming: 3 bases; junction bases outside the gene matches: 4. The CDR3 consists of 14 residues. CDR3 region: CASSSGTGNYEQYF. Written as DNA, the CDR3 is TGTGCCAGCAGCTCGGGGACAGGGAACTACGAGCAGTACTTC.

The chain is built from TRBV6-6 and TRBJ1-2, with no clear D. V was cut by 7 bases and J by 4 bases, with 16 bases left in between. Germline CDR1 is MNHNY and CDR2 is SVGAGI (reference sequence). This CDR3 is 14 amino acids long. The CDR3 DNA follows: TGTGCCAGCATTCAGCGTAGGTCACCCTATGGCTACACCTTC. Its protein product is CASIQRRSPYGYTF.